This is a list of T cell receptor beta chains from one sample in a study of OX40 agonist ivuxolimab in advanced cancers. Using immunoSEQ multiplex PCR, the repertoire was profiled, and TCRdb retains in-frame clones only, with some absent. The table lists 35,000 to 40,000 clones, around 82% of them singletons. The input for sequencing was CD4+ or CD8+ T cells sorted from blood, taken in a trial of the OX40 agonist ivuxolimab. Receptors were obtained from an adult with an advanced solid tumor such as melanoma, head and neck, liver or kidney cancer. Both conserved end residues are part of each CDR3. Each record gives: J gene, V gene, CDR3 length, clone size, CDR3 protein. Clone size, where shown, is once, few, many, or a class for clones that have expanded.

TRBJ1-6 TRBV19 14 . CASSNDRVNSPLHF
TRBJ2-2 TRBV19 14 . CASRGQGRTGELFF
TRBJ2-1 TRBV7-7 13 . CASSLAYGNEQFF
TRBJ2-7 TRBV6-1 14 . CATSIGTGPYEQYF
TRBJ1-1 TRBV5-4 15 . CASSEAGTAGTEAFF
TRBJ1-1 TRBV14 13 . CASSQDSGRLTFF
TRBJ2-1 TRBV19 12 . CASSRSYNEQFF
TRBJ1-2 TRBV19 17 . CASAQGLLEDSRYGYTF
TRBJ2-5 TRBV2 16 . CASSGDRQGSRKTQYF
TRBJ1-2 TRBV6-6 15 . CASRGQGTLHYGYTF
TRBJ2-3 TRBV7-2 12 . CASSPVRDTQYF
TRBJ1-3 TRBV9 17 . CASSVEDLGPTGNTIYF
TRBJ1-1 TRBV9 13 few CASSVGSNTEAFF
TRBJ1-1 TRBV19 14 . CASSRDRGLSEAFF
TRBJ2-7 TRBV5-1 13 . CASSGPGSYEQYF
TRBJ2-5 TRBV7-2 16 few CASSLARRGGQETQYF
TRBJ1-5 TRBV28 15 . CASSPPGAENQPQHF
TRBJ2-5 TRBV5-6 16 . CASSAGLAVNQETQYF
TRBJ2-5 TRBV7-2 18 . CASSLASSGGMYQETQYF
TRBJ1-1 TRBV5-4 16 . CASSLGQDRATTEAFF
TRBJ1-6 TRBV7-2 16 . CASSLEGQTINSPLHF
TRBJ1-6 TRBV7-2 14 . CASSLVGDNSPLHF
TRBJ2-5 TRBV21-1 14 . CASSKDRGQETQYF
TRBJ2-3 TRBV30 17 . CAWSAGTSGWSTDTQYF
TRBJ1-5 TRBV27 12 once CASKTGDQPQHF
TRBJ1-1 TRBV27 13 medium-sized CASSWQTNTEAFF
TRBJ1-2 TRBV9 13 . CASSHRGVGGYTF